The 13 T cell receptor beta chains given below trace back to one sample, sequenced in a study of T cells in Graves' hyperthyroidism and ophthalmopathy (dated by TCRdb to between 2019 and 2020). Library creation used multiplex PCR. Sequencer: Illumina HiSeq 2000. The TCR beta CDR3 regions were amplified from RNA transcripts. For the first round of RT-PCR on the TCR CDR3, the HTBI primer set was used together with the Qiagen OneStep RT-PCR kit. Through fastp at Q25 and MiXCR, TCRdb rebuilt clones from the public reads, retaining in-frame beta chains. Each entry is one CDR3 protein sequence, shown with its most common DNA and genes. The sample table holds roughly 300,000 distinct CDR3 sequences, of which approximately 18% were seen once. Of the sample, roughly 49% is held by the ten largest clones. Sequencing was done on a sample of blood. These receptors were obtained from a woman aged 45 to 65 with Graves' hyperthyroidism.

In this sample, this clonotype turned up a few times. The rearrangement uses TRBV20-1 and TRBJ2-3; tentatively, D is TRBD1 (5 bases). The CDR3 loop spans 15 amino acids. CDR1 and CDR2 (germline): DFQATT, SNEGSKA (reference sequence). The V and J ends lost 3 bases and 2 bases respectively, with 15 bases between them. As DNA, the CDR3 is TGCAGTGCTAGCGGAGACAGCGACAACACAGATACGCAGTATTTT. This encodes CSASGDSDNTDTQYF.

This clonotype was seen at least ten times. For the CDR3, the DNA is TGCGCCAGCCCGGGGGCGCTTGGAAACACCATATATTTT. Protein sequence: CASPGALGNTIYF. The chain combines TRBV5-1 with TRBJ1-3; tentative D call: TRBD1 (6 bases). The CDR3 runs to 13 residues. Germline V gene data show CDR1 as SGHRS and CDR2 as YFSETQ. Trimming left V 7 bases short and J 3 bases short, with 11 bases between.

This clonotype has more than one count but fewer than ten. This chain joins TRBV20-1 and TRBJ1-5; D is ambiguous. The CDR3 covers 14 residues. Per the germline V gene, CDR1 is DFQATT and CDR2 is SNEGSKA (reference sequence). V gave up 0 bases and J gave up 2 bases, with 8 bases separating them. For the CDR3, the DNA is TGCAGTGCTAGAGAGGGCGGGGGCAATCAGCCCCAGCATTTT. This encodes CSAREGGGNQPQHF.

This clonotype has only a few counts. The chain recombines TRBV6-6 with TRBJ1-2; a weak D match, TRBD1 (5 bases). The CDR3 covers 17 residues. The germline CDR1 and CDR2 sequences are MNHNY and SVGAGI (reference sequence). The ends were cut back, 0 bases at V and 4 bases at J, with 18 bases in the middle. Here the CDR3 DNA reads TGTGCCAGCAGTTACTCGAAACAGGCCTTCGACCGCTATGGCTACACCTTC. This gives the protein CASSYSKQAFDRYGYTF.

This clonotype was picked up many times. The CDR3 nucleotides read TGTGCCAGCAGTAGACAGGGAGCCGGGGCCAACGTCCTGACTTTC. Protein: CASSRQGAGANVLTF. The chain joins TRBV2 to TRBJ2-6; TRBD1 matches at 7 bases. CDR3 length equals 15 residues. V gave up 5 bases and J gave up 4 bases; unmatched junction bases: 5. In germline, CDR1 is SNHLY, CDR2 FYNNEI.

The sample holds many counts of this clonotype. The J gene is TRBJ1-5, the V gene TRBV2; D uncertain. V shed 7 bases and J shed 4 bases, with 17 bases lying between them. Per germline, CDR1 SNHLY and CDR2 FYNNEI. This CDR3 is built from 15 residues. The CDR3 loop reads CASTIRVAENQPQHF. The CDR3 coding sequence is TGTGCCAGCACCATAAGGGTGGCAGAGAATCAGCCCCAGCATTTT.

This clonotype was detected ten times or more. The chain is built from TRBV10-3 and TRBJ2-7; possibly TRBD1 or TRBD2 for D (5 bases each). With 3 bases removed from V and 5 bases from J, the gap between germline ends came to 14 bases. This CDR3 is 14 amino acids long. The germline V gene encodes CDR1 ENHRY and CDR2 SYGVKD. The CDR3 region is CAISDGTWGNEQYF. The CDR3 nucleotides read TGTGCCATCAGTGATGGGACGTGGGGCAACGAGCAGTACTTC.

About this clonotype: Just one base apart from a much larger clone, this may be a read error. The chain couples TRBV12-3 or TRBV12-4 to TRBJ2-3, with 10 bases matching TRBD2. V shed 4 bases, J shed 5 bases, and the junction held 12 bases outside the gene matches. This CDR3 spans 17 amino acids. The CDR3 DNA is TGTGCCAGCAGTTACTCGGCTAGCGGGAGACCAGGAGATACGCAGTATTTT. It specifies CASSYSASGRPGDTQYF.

The chain is built from TRBV20-1 and TRBJ2-2, with 10 bases identical to TRBD2. V dropped 4 bases and J dropped 5; count of bases not matched to a gene: 7. The CDR3 extends over 15 amino acids. Looked up from germline, CDR1 is DFQATT and CDR2 is SNEGSKA (reference sequence). The CDR3 sequence: CSAINSGRRTGELFF. As DNA, the CDR3 is TGCAGTGCTATAAATAGCGGGAGGCGGACCGGGGAGCTGTTTTTT.

This clonotype was counted at least ten times. J is TRBJ1-5 and V is TRBV28; 9 positions match TRBD1. Germline assignment: CDR1 MDHEN and CDR2 SYDVKM. The CDR3 runs 16 residues. The V gene end was trimmed by 6 bases and the J gene end by 3 bases; junction bases not matched to a gene: 9. Here the CDR3 DNA reads TGTGCCAGCAGCCTATTGGGACAGGGTCTCAATCAGCCCCAGCATTTT. Its protein is CASSLLGQGLNQPQHF. Full variable domain (rest looked up from reference TRBV28 and TRBJ1-5): DVKVTQSSRYLVKRTGEKVFLECVQDMDHENMFWYRQDPGLGLRLIYFSYDVKMKEKGDIPEGYSVSREKKERFSLILESASTNQTSMYLCASSLLGQGLNQPQHFGDGTRLSIL.

At least ten counts were recorded for this clonotype. J is TRBJ2-5 and V is TRBV3-1; 7 bases fit TRBD2. Trimming cost V 1 base and J 4 bases; bases outside gene matches: 9. Germline values: CDR1 LGHDT, CDR2 YNNKEL (reference sequence). This CDR3 is 16 amino acids long. The CDR3: CASSQVSSGGGETQYF. The DNA of the CDR3 is TGTGCCAGCAGCCAAGTGTCTAGCGGTGGGGGAGAGACCCAGTACTTC.

This clonotype has ten or more counts. J is TRBJ2-1 and V is TRBV5-1; 9 bases agree with TRBD1. V dropped 4 bases and J dropped 5; count of bases not matched to a gene: 7. Germline V CDR1 and CDR2: SGHRS, YFSETQ. CDR3 length equals 15 residues. CDR3 sequence (DNA): TGCGCCAGCAGCCCCGGGACAGGGACCCACAATGAGCAGTTCTTC. It codes for CASSPGTGTHNEQFF.

J is TRBJ2-2 and V is TRBV30; D assignment may be TRBD1 or TRBD2 (5 bases each). The germline V gene has CDR1 GTSNPN and CDR2 SVGIG (reference sequence). The germline V and J ends were trimmed by 0 bases and 7 bases, with 9 bases remaining between them. This CDR3 has 13 amino acids. For the CDR3, the DNA is TGTGCCTGGAGTGTACCTGGGGGCGGGGAGCTGTTTTTT. It is translated as CAWSVPGGGELFF.